This TCR beta chain emerged from a study of blood T cell repertoires in COVID-19. Study overall: Acute and convalescent COVID-19 samples came from the United States, Italy and Spain.

This CDR3 has 14 residues. Trimming cost V 4 bases and J 6 bases; bases outside gene matches: 6. Germline V CDR1 and CDR2: MDHEN, SYDVKM. How the authors handled the data: Scientists estimated how many nucleated cells there were by amplifying reference gene primers. Profiling relied on immunoSEQ multiplex PCR, and the TCRdb table lists in-frame clones only, not all of them. V, J and clone size are those of that table, while D and trimming were read from the DNA. The profile shows approximately 180,000 clones, around 87% of them singletons. The sequenced material came from peripheral blood. The receptor's source is a man between 40 and 49 years old with active or convalescent COVID-19. This chain links TRBV28 with TRBJ1-5; 7 nucleotides match TRBD1. This CDR3 reads CASSSGEGAQPQHF. The CDR3 coding sequence is TGTGCCAGCAGTTCAGGAGAGGGGGCTCAGCCCCAGCATTTT.